Listed here is a single TCR beta chain. The data stem from a study of OX40 agonist ivuxolimab in advanced cancers. Assay used: immunoSEQ multiplex PCR; TCRdb lists only in-frame clones, some missing. Of around 100,000 clones listed, around 87% are singletons. V lost 4 bases and J 3 bases, leaving 13 bases between the germline ends. Germline CDR1 reads SGHRS; CDR2 reads YFSETQ. CDR3 length equals 14 residues. The chain couples TRBV5-1 to TRBJ2-5; D possibly corresponds to TRBD2 (6 bases). Sequenced here: CD4+ or CD8+ T cells sorted from blood, sampled in a trial of the OX40 agonist ivuxolimab. The receptor was isolated from an adult with an advanced solid tumor such as melanoma, head and neck, liver or kidney cancer. The CDR3 loop reads CASSELASKETQYF. In nucleotides, the CDR3 is TGCGCCAGCAGCGAACTAGCATCGAAAGAGACCCAGTACTTC.